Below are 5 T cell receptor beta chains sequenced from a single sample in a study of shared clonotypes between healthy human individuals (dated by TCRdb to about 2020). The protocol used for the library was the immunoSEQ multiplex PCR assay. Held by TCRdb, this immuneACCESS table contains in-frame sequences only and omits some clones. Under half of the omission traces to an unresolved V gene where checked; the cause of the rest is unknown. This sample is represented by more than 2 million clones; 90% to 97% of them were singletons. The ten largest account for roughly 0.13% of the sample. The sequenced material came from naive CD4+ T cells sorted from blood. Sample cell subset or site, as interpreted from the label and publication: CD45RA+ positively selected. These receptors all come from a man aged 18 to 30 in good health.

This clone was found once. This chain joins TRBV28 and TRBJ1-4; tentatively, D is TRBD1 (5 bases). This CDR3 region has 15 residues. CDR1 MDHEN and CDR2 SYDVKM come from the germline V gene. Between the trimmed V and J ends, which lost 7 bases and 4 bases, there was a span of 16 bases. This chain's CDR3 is CASTKGSYYNEKLFF. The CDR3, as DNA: TGTGCCAGCACCAAGGGGAGTTATTATAATGAAAAACTGTTTTTT.

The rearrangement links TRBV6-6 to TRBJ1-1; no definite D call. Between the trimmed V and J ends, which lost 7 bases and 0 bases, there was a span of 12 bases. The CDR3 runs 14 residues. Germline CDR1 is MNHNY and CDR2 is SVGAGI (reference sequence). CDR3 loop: CASKPQWVNTEAFF. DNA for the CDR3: TGTGCCAGCAAGCCCCAATGGGTGAACACTGAAGCTTTCTTT.

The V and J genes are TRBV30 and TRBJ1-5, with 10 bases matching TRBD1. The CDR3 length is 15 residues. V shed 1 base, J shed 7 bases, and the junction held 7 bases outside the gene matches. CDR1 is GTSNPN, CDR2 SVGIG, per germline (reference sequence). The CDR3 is CAWSAQTGGWQPQHF. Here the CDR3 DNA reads TGTGCCTGGAGTGCCCAGACAGGGGGCTGGCAGCCCCAGCATTTT.

The CDR3 nucleotides read TGTGCCAGCTCACCACTCATACCGGGACAGAACCAAGAGACCCAGTACTTC. It encodes CASSPLIPGQNQETQYF. The chain links TRBV18 to TRBJ2-5, with 7 bases identical to TRBD1. The CDR3 extends over 17 amino acids. With 1 base clipped from V and 0 bases from J, the junction kept 8 bases outside the gene matches. Looked up from germline, CDR1 is KGHSH and CDR2 is LQKENI.

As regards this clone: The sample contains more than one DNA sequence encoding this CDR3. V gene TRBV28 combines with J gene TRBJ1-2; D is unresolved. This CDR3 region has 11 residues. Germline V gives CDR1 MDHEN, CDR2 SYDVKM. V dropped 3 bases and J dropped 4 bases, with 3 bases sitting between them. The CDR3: CASSLSYGYTF. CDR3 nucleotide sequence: TGTGCCAGCAGTTTGAGCTATGGCTACACCTTC.